What follows is one T cell receptor (beta chain) and its context. The data belong to a study of blood T cell repertoires in COVID-19. On the study more broadly: T cells, B-cell-depleted T cells, or PBMCs provided the cDNA or gDNA that served as material.

Germline CDR1 reads SGHTA; CDR2 reads FQGNSA. V shed 7 bases and J shed 4 bases, with 20 bases lying between them. The CDR3 sequence is 16 residues long. Method: immunoSEQ multiplex PCR; TCRdb's copy keeps in-frame clones and lacks some. The sample records about 190,000 clones, roughly 77% being singletons. The clonotype originates from a woman aged 45-59 years with acute COVID-19. The source material was PBMCs or T cells enriched from blood (not recorded which). The rearrangement links TRBV7-2 to TRBJ2-1; tentative D call: TRBD2 (6 bases). The CDR3 loop is CASTLRGTPGYNEQFF. The CDR3 region has the DNA TGTGCCAGCACCCTCCGCGGGACGCCTGGGTACAATGAGCAGTTCTTC.